A selection of T cell receptor beta chains follows, all from one sample in a study of vaccination and CD4 T cells after COVID-19. No cognate antigen is known for these TCRs. In TCRdb, the PCR reads were re-called with MiXCR into one record per CDR3 protein. The data show over 14,000 distinct CDR3 sequences, about 53% seen once. Material: CD4+ T cells from blood, cultured in vitro. The origin of the receptors is a human donor who had recovered from COVID-19. Each CDR3 is given with its conserved first and last residue. D genes are given only for firm matches.

j_call v_call d_call cdr3_aa
TRBJ2-7 TRBV27 . CASRPYRDLSYEQYF
TRBJ2-5 TRBV20-1 TRBD2 CSARDPLTSFSETQYF
TRBJ2-7 TRBV28 . CASSTTGTYEQYF
TRBJ2-7 TRBV28 . CASSPGKRHEQYF
TRBJ2-7 TRBV2 TRBD1 CASSWGQGPTYEQYF
TRBJ1-5 TRBV5-6 . CASSLGQGLPQPQHF
TRBJ2-5 TRBV6-1 . CASSGQGGSETQYF
TRBJ2-5 TRBV6-2/TRBV6-3 TRBD2 CASRTPTSSQETQYF
TRBJ2-2 TRBV20-1 TRBD2 CSARGLAGGGNTGELFF
TRBJ1-5 TRBV6-1 TRBD1 CASSGDREGQPQHF
TRBJ1-2 TRBV24-1 . CATSENRDSYGYTF
TRBJ2-7 TRBV10-2 TRBD2 CASRLAGGPGQYF
TRBJ2-5 TRBV7-2 TRBD2 CASSLGGGKETQYF
TRBJ2-7 TRBV5-1 . CASSFLSQGSYEQYF
TRBJ1-5 TRBV20-1 . CSARGGEGTKPQHF
TRBJ2-1 TRBV5-1 TRBD1 CASSGGQGARQYDEQFF
TRBJ2-4 TRBV11-2 . CASRPSGAAKNIQYF
TRBJ2-4 TRBV6-5 TRBD2 CASSYGHGGANIQYF
TRBJ2-3 TRBV20-1 TRBD2 CSASTSGTSDTQYF
TRBJ2-7 TRBV5-4 . CARETGAYEQYF
TRBJ1-3 TRBV28 . CASNQPPGPREGNTIYF
TRBJ1-5 TRBV15 . CATSRDPGVRNQPQHF
TRBJ1-2 TRBV6-5 . CASSYSQGNYGYTF
TRBJ1-1 TRBV6-5 . CAGSYSRLTEAFF
TRBJ2-2 TRBV24-1 TRBD2 CATSETSGANTGELFF
TRBJ1-2 TRBV27 TRBD1 CASSDPTTGNYGYTF
TRBJ2-1 TRBV6-5 TRBD1 CASSYSGQGNNEQFF
TRBJ1-5 TRBV6-1 . CASRLDNGGNQPQHF
TRBJ2-5 TRBV7-9 . CASSLEVQAQYF
TRBJ2-3 TRBV24-1 . CATSDFLSTDTQYF
TRBJ1-2 TRBV2 . CASSAWINYGYTF
TRBJ2-7 TRBV7-9 TRBD2 CASSLIAGGTYEQYF
TRBJ2-1 TRBV5-1 . CASSAPTAGVINEQFF
TRBJ1-6 TRBV20-1 . CSASKDLGDSPLHF
TRBJ2-3 TRBV28 . CASSKGINPRGVGGTQYF
TRBJ1-4 TRBV7-9 TRBD1 CASSPKYGTGLEKLFF
TRBJ2-2 TRBV6-1 TRBD1 CASSRGTGVGTGELFF
TRBJ2-7 TRBV6-1 . CASRTQGTLSYEQYF
TRBJ1-2 TRBV2 . CASSDRAGCTF
TRBJ2-2 TRBV6-5 . CASSLCPMGQGYTGELFF
TRBJ1-2 TRBV28 . CASSFNRDGYTF
TRBJ2-1 TRBV7-8 TRBD2 CASSFDAGLAAREQFF
TRBJ1-2 TRBV28 TRBD1 CASSYGQGRYGYTF